A selection of T cell receptor beta chains follows, all from one sample in a study of vaccination effects on CD4 cells after COVID-19. Their antigen targets remain unknown. Repertoires were generated with immunoSEQ multiplex PCR, while TCRdb's copy carries only in-frame clones and drops some. The repertoire holds fewer than 40,000 clones, with 70% to 85% as singletons. Material: CD4+ T cells from PBMCs cultured with a peptide pool, obtained before COVID-19 vaccination. The receptors originated from a human donor who had a prior SARS-CoV-2 infection. Each CDR3 is given with its conserved first and last residue. The D gene is left open where the match is weak. Part of the rows lack a size; the others show once, few, many or a class for expanded clones.

cdr3_length j_call v_call d_call clone_size cdr3_nt cdr3_aa
14 TRBJ2-3 TRBV5-1 NA NA TGCGCCAGCAGCCCTGGGACCTACTTAGATACGCAGTATTTT CASSPGTYLDTQYF
17 TRBJ2-2 TRBV10-3 NA NA TGTGCCATCACCCCGGCGGGGCGACTCCCACTCCCAGGGGAGCTGTTTTTT CAITPAGRLPLPGELFF
16 TRBJ1-3 TRBV19 NA NA TGTGCCAGTCGAATAGGGGACAACTACTCTGGAAACACCATATATTTT CASRIGDNYSGNTIYF
11 TRBJ1-5 TRBV7-2 TRBD1 NA TGTGCCAGCAGCCTCGGACAGGGGAAGTATTTT CASSLGQGKYF
15 TRBJ1-4 TRBV18 NA NA TGTGCCAGCTCACCTACCGACGGGAGTAATGAAAAACTGTTTTTT CASSPTDGSNEKLFF
16 TRBJ2-5 TRBV10-3 TRBD2 NA TGTGCCATCAGTGGGGGTAGCGGGAGTGTCCAAGAGACCCAGTACTTC CAISGGSGSVQETQYF
14 TRBJ2-7 TRBV19 NA NA TGTGCCAGTAGCCAACAGTCTACTGCCTACGAGCAGTACTTC CASSQQSTAYEQYF
16 TRBJ2-1 TRBV6-5 TRBD2 NA TGTGCCAGCAGATACCAGACTAGCGCCTCCTACAATGAGCAGTTCTTC CASRYQTSASYNEQFF
14 TRBJ2-7 TRBV12-5 TRBD1 few TGTGCTAGTGGTTTGGCGACAGGGGATGGCGAGCAGTACTTC CASGLATGDGEQYF
15 TRBJ2-2 TRBV27 NA NA TGTGCCAGCAGTTTTTCGGGGTGGAACACCGGGGAGCTGTTTTTT CASSFSGWNTGELFF